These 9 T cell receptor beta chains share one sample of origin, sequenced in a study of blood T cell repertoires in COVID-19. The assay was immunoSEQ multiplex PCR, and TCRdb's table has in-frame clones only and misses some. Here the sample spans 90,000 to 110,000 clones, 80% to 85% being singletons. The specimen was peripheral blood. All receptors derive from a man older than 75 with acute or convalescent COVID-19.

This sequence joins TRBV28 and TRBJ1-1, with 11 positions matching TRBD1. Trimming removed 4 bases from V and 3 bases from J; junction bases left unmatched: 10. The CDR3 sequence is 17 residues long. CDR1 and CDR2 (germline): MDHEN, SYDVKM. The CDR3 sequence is CASSSDRGREYDTEAFF. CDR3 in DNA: TGTGCCAGCAGTTCGGACAGGGGGCGAGAGTACGACACTGAAGCTTTCTTT.

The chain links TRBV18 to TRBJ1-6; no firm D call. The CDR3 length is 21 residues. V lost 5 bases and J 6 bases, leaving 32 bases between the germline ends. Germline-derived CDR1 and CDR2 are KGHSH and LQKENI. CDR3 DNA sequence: TGTGCCAGCTCATCCATTAACCCTCCTAAAATACAGAACTTCTTTAATTCACCCCTCCACTTT. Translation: CASSSINPPKIQNFFNSPLHF.

The CDR3 coding sequence is TGTGCCAGCAGCGAATTAGCGGGAGGGCCGTCGAGGACAGATACGCAGTATTTT. Protein: CASSELAGGPSRTDTQYF. This rearrangement joins TRBV13 to TRBJ2-3; 11 bases agree with TRBD2. CDR3 size: 18 residues. Germline-derived CDR1 and CDR2 are PRHDT and FYEKMQ (reference sequence). Unmatched junction bases numbered 13, after V lost 5 bases and J lost 3 bases.

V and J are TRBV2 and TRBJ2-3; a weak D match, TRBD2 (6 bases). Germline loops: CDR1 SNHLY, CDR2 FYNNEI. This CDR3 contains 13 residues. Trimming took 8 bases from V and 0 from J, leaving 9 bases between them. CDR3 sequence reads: CASASASTDTQYF. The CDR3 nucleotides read TGTGCCAGCGCTAGCGCCAGCACAGATACGCAGTATTTT.

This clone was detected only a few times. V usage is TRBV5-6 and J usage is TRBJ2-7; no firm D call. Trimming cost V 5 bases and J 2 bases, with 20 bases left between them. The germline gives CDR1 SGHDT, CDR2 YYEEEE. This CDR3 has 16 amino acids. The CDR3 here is CASSFELASEAYEQYF. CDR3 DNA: TGTGCCAGCAGTTTTGAACTGGCAAGTGAGGCCTACGAGCAGTACTTC.

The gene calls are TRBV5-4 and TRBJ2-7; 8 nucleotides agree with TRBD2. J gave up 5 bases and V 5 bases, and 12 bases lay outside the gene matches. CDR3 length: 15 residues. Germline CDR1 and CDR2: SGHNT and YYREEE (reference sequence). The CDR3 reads CASRRAPGLEDEQYF. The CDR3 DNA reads TGTGCCAGCAGGAGAGCACCGGGACTAGAAGACGAGCAGTACTTC.

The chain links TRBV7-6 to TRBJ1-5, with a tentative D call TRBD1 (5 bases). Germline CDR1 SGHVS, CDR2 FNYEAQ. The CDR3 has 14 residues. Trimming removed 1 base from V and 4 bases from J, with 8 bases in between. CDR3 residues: CASSLGQGNQPQHF. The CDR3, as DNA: TGTGCCAGCAGCTTAGGTCAGGGTAATCAGCCCCAGCATTTT.

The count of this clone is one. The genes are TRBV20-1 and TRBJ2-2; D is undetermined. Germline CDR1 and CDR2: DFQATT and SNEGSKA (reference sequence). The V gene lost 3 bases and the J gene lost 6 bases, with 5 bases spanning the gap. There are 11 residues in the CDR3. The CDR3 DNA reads TGCAGTGCTAGGAGTGCCGGGGAGCTGTTTTTT. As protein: CSARSAGELFF.

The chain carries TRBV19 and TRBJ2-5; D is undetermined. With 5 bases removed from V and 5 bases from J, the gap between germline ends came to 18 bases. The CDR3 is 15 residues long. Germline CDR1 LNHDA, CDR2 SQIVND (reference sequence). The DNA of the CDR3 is TGTGCCAGTAGTCCTCGAAGCCTTCTGGAGGAGACCCAGTACTTC. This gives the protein CASSPRSLLEETQYF.